These 22 T cell receptor beta chains originate from one sample sequenced in a study of cytomegalovirus exposure and HLA in healthy donors. A multiplex PCR was run with 60 Vbeta primers and 13 Jbeta primers. Sequencing used immunoSEQ multiplex PCR; TCRdb keeps in-frame clones, though not all of them. This table has under 150,000 clones, approximately 80% appearing once. Sequencing was carried out using PBMCs. The receptors stem from a man aged 18 to 30 in good health and CMV-seronegative.

The chain is built from TRBV7-8 and TRBJ2-7; TRBD2 matches at 8 bases. This CDR3 is 13 amino acids long. Per germline, CDR1 SGHVS and CDR2 FQNEAQ. J was trimmed by 3 bases and V by 3 bases; bases with no gene match: 1. This CDR3 reads CASSFGGVYEQYF. The CDR3 bases are TGTGCCAGCAGCTTCGGGGGGGTCTACGAGCAGTACTTC. The full variable domain, in which reference TRBV7-8 and TRBJ2-7 provide the parts outside the CDR3, is GAGVSQSPRYKVAKRGQDVALRCDPISGHVSLFWYQQALGQGPEFLTYFQNEAQLDKSGLPSDRFFAERPEGSVSTLKIQRTQQEDSAVYLCASSFGGVYEQYFGPGTRLTVT.

The chain carries TRBV19 and TRBJ1-2; possibly TRBD1 for D (5 bases). V was pared by 3 bases and J by 3 bases, with 11 bases between. The V gene's germline CDR1 is LNHDA and CDR2 SQIVND (reference sequence). The CDR3 totals 14 residues. CDR3 bases: TGTGCCAGTAGTATCGGGGGGAGCGACTATGGCTACACCTTC. As protein: CASSIGGSDYGYTF.

The chain has TRBV6-5 and TRBJ1-2, with 7 bases aligning to TRBD1. CDR1 and CDR2 from the germline V gene are MNHEY and SVGAGI. This CDR3 contains 15 residues. V was pared by 10 bases and J by 3 bases, with 14 bases of the junction left unmatched. The CDR3 loop is CATSELTGDHYGYTF. DNA for the CDR3: TGTGCCACCTCTGAACTCACAGGGGACCACTATGGCTACACCTTC.

The chain has TRBV11-2 and TRBJ1-5; unclear D gene. Trimming removed 1 base at V and 6 bases at J, with 16 bases between. Per the germline V gene, CDR1 is SGHAT and CDR2 is FQNNGV. The CDR3 is made up of 16 amino acids. The CDR3 DNA reads TGTGCCAGCAGCTTAGGTGGCAGAGGTCAGTTTCAGCCCCAGCATTTT. The encoded protein is CASSLGGRGQFQPQHF.

The rearrangement uses TRBV5-1 and TRBJ2-7, with TRBD1 as a possible D gene (6 bases). Germline CDR1 is SGHRS and CDR2 is YFSETQ. This CDR3 has 14 amino acids. V was shortened by 5 bases and J by 5 bases, with 17 bases between the two germline ends. CDR3 coding DNA: TGCGCCAGCAGACGAGGAACAGGGAACGACGAGCAGTACTTC. Amino acids: CASRRGTGNDEQYF.

The genes are TRBV6-6 and TRBJ1-2; D not resolved. The ends were cut back, 2 bases at V and 8 bases at J, with 12 bases in the middle. The CDR3 loop spans 13 amino acids. CDR1 is MNHNY and CDR2 is SVGAGI in the germline V gene (reference sequence). CDR3 coding DNA: TGTGCCAGCAGTTACAGTGAGATTTTGGGCTACACCTTC. Its protein is CASSYSEILGYTF.

The rearrangement links TRBV10-3 to TRBJ2-1, with 7 bases that match TRBD2. Germline V gene lookup returns CDR1 ENHRY and CDR2 SYGVKD. The CDR3 extends over 15 amino acids. V lost 4 bases and J lost 4; bases outside the gene matches: 7. This CDR3 reads CAISVLPGLYNEQFF. In DNA form, the CDR3 reads TGTGCCATCAGTGTGCTCCCGGGACTATACAATGAGCAGTTCTTC.

V usage is TRBV7-9 and J usage is TRBJ1-2; 8 nucleotides align to TRBD1. Germline CDR1 is SEHNR and CDR2 is FQNEAQ (reference sequence). Trimming took 4 bases from V and 5 from J; bases not matched to a gene: 9. This CDR3 comprises 15 residues. CDR3 in DNA: TGTGCCAGCAGCTCAGTCAGGGGGCCCCGATATGGCTACACCTTC. This sequence encodes CASSSVRGPRYGYTF.

The genes are TRBV18 and TRBJ1-4; 7 bases are shared with TRBD1. V lost 4 bases, J lost 1 base, and 12 bases stayed unmatched. Looked up from germline, CDR1 is KGHSH and CDR2 is LQKENI. The CDR3 spans 18 residues. The CDR3 DNA follows: TGTGCCAGCTCACGGATCACTACAGGGGCTAGAACTAATGAAAAACTGTTTTTT. It is translated as CASSRITTGARTNEKLFF.

The chain carries TRBV30 and TRBJ2-1; maybe TRBD2 (7 bases). The germline V gene has CDR1 GTSNPN and CDR2 SVGIG (reference sequence). V shed 2 bases and J shed 4 bases, with 12 bases lying between them. The CDR3 sequence is 14 residues long. This CDR3 reads CAWSRAGAYNEQFF. For the CDR3, the DNA is TGTGCCTGGAGTCGGGCGGGGGCATACAATGAGCAGTTCTTC.

V and J are TRBV12-5 and TRBJ1-2, with TRBD1 matching over 9 bases. With V trimmed by 0 bases and J by 0 bases, 11 bases remained unmatched. Germline CDR1 is LGHNT and CDR2 is FRNRAP. The CDR3 loop spans 19 amino acids. CDR3: CASGLVQGGQGTSNYGYTF. The CDR3 coding sequence is TGTGCTAGTGGTTTGGTACAGGGGGGACAGGGAACGTCTAACTATGGCTACACCTTC.

This sequence joins TRBV27 and TRBJ1-6; D is possibly TRBD1 (6 bases). The V end was cut by 5 bases, the J end by 1 base, with 27 bases between. The CDR3 contains 21 residues. Germline CDR1 reads MNHEY; CDR2 reads SMNVEV (reference sequence). Written as DNA, the CDR3 is TGTGCCAGCAGTGATCGTCAAACCGGGACAACCTTTTGGTCCTATAATTCACCCCTCCACTTT. Its translation is CASSDRQTGTTFWSYNSPLHF.

This sequence joins TRBV4-3 and TRBJ1-2; 10 nucleotides agree with TRBD1. The CDR3 runs to 16 residues. Germline CDR1 LGHNA, CDR2 YSLEER. V lost 0 bases to trimming and J lost 7 bases; unmatched junction nucleotides: 8. The CDR3 here is CASSQDLGQGEPGYTF. CDR3 DNA: TGCGCCAGCAGCCAAGACCTCGGACAGGGGGAACCTGGCTACACCTTC.

This clone was seen once. V is TRBV12-5 and J is TRBJ2-2; 8 nucleotides match TRBD2. After removal of 8 bases from V and 4 bases from J, the junction contained 6 bases not matched to a gene. Germline V gene data show CDR1 as LGHNT and CDR2 as FRNRAP. The CDR3 loop spans 14 amino acids. CDR3 residues: CASTGGLGTGELFF. Written as DNA, the CDR3 is TGTGCTAGTACGGGGGGGCTCGGCACCGGGGAGCTGTTTTTT.

This chain links TRBV29-1 with TRBJ2-6; D is possibly TRBD1 (5 bases). The CDR3 contains 16 residues. V lost 4 bases and J lost 1, with 14 bases in between. Per germline, CDR1 SQVTM and CDR2 ANQGSEA. The CDR3 DNA is TGCAGCGTTGTTCTGGGGCAAGGTTCTGGGGCCAACGTCCTGACTTTC. Translated: CSVVLGQGSGANVLTF.

CDR3 nucleotides: TGCAGCGTAACTATGAACACTGAAGCTTTCTTT. Translated: CSVTMNTEAFF. The J gene is TRBJ1-1, the V gene TRBV29-1; D gene uncertain. The ends were cut back, 6 bases at V and 0 bases at J, with 5 bases in the middle. Per the germline V gene, CDR1 is SQVTM and CDR2 is ANQGSEA. The CDR3 is made up of 11 amino acids. Variable domain in full (rest from reference TRBV29-1 and TRBJ1-1): SAVISQKPSRDICQRGTSLTIQCQVDSQVTMMFWYRQQPGQSLTLIATANQGSEATYESGFVIDKFPISRPNLTFSTLTVSNMSPEDSSIYLCSVTMNTEAFFGQGTRLTVV.

The V and J genes are TRBV19 and TRBJ1-3, with 9 bases aligning to TRBD1. The CDR3 is 16 residues long. Germline V gene sequence: CDR1 LNHDA, CDR2 SQIVND (reference sequence). The ends lost 6 bases at V and 3 bases at J; junction bases unmatched: 9. As DNA, the CDR3 is TGTGCCAGTAGCGGCAGGACAGGGGTTTTTGGAAACACCATATATTTT. Its translation: CASSGRTGVFGNTIYF.

The rearrangement uses TRBV9 and TRBJ1-4; D perhaps matches TRBD1 (5 bases). This CDR3 contains 15 residues. CDR1 is SGDLS and CDR2 is YYNGEE in the germline V gene. V lost 0 bases and J lost 3, with 9 bases in between. As DNA, the CDR3 is TGTGCCAGCAGCGTAGAAGGGGACTCTAATGAAAAACTGTTTTTT. Amino acids: CASSVEGDSNEKLFF.

V and J are TRBV30 and TRBJ2-7; possibly TRBD2 for D (5 bases). Germline V gene lookup returns CDR1 GTSNPN and CDR2 SVGIG (reference sequence). The CDR3 is 12 amino acids. Deletions cut 3 bases from V and 2 bases from J, with 8 bases between. For the CDR3, the DNA is TGTGCCTGGAGGAGGGCAGCCTACGAGCAGTACTTC. Its translation: CAWRRAAYEQYF.

The chain carries TRBV4-3 and TRBJ2-7; 7 positions agree with TRBD2. The ends lost 3 bases at V and 4 bases at J; junction bases unmatched: 9. CDR1 is LGHNA, CDR2 YSLEER, per germline. CDR3 size: 15 residues. CDR3 in DNA: TGCGCCAGCAGCCAGGGGGGGGTAGCCGGGTACGAGCAGTACTTC. Its translation is CASSQGGVAGYEQYF.

The chain carries TRBV5-8 and TRBJ2-3; 9 nucleotides agree with TRBD1. This CDR3 is 16 amino acids long. V shed 3 bases, J shed 0 bases, and the junction held 5 bases outside the gene matches. Looked up from germline, CDR1 is SGHTS and CDR2 is YDEGEE. The CDR3 sequence is CASSSGTGTSTDTQYF. The CDR3, as DNA: TGTGCCAGCAGCTCCGGGACAGGGACTAGCACAGATACGCAGTATTTT.

In regard to this clone: Mismatch with germline at one junction end may stem from a read error. Other DNA sequences within the sample encode an identical CDR3. The V call is TRBV2, the J call TRBJ1-2; 7 bases fit TRBD1. The length of the CDR3 is 15 residues. Germline CDR1 reads SNHLY; CDR2 reads FYNNEI. In DNA, the CDR3 is TGCGCCAGCAGTGAAGGGGGCAGTCCTAACTATGGCTACACCTTC. This sequence encodes CASSEGGSPNYGYTF.